This TCR beta chain stems from a study of cytomegalovirus exposure and HLA in healthy donors. Concerning this clone itself: Its antigen remains unidentified.

The PCR ran on 60 Vbeta and 13 Jbeta primers. TCRdb's table, derived via immunoSEQ multiplex PCR, lists solely in-frame clones and lacks some. This table holds 85,000 to 100,000 clones, 84% found once. This CDR3 is built from 15 residues. Germline CDR1 and CDR2: MNHEY and SMNVEV (reference sequence). J lost 5 bases, V lost 3 bases, and 0 bases had no gene match. Whole-study findings and limits: Confirmation was obtained in vitro that a few CMV-associated chains are specific for CMV antigens. Altogether, some 170 TCR beta chains were recorded as cytomegalovirus-associated. Links to common viral pathogens appeared, in a later analysis, for several of the most significant clusters.

Sequencing input: PBMCs. This TCR came from a woman under 30 in good health and CMV-seropositive. The chain combines TRBV27 with TRBJ2-3; 15 nucleotides agree with TRBD2. The CDR3 nucleotides read TGTGCCAGCAGTTTGGGACTAGCGGGAGGAGATACGCAGTATTTT. It specifies CASSLGLAGGDTQYF.